This is a list of T cell receptor beta chains from one sample in a study of cytomegalovirus exposure and HLA in healthy donors. TCRdb keeps only in-frame clones here, not all; method: immunoSEQ multiplex PCR. The sample has approximately 150,000 clones, around 90% seen once; the top ten hold around 0.51%. What was sequenced was PBMCs. Receptors were obtained from a woman aged 40 to 49 in good health and CMV-seronegative. The CDR3 runs from the conserved cysteine through the conserved F or W. The D gene is left open where the match is weak. Some rows mark clone size as missing; the rest say once, few, many or name a class of expanded clone.

cdr3_length	clone_size	d_call	v_call	j_call	cdr3_aa	cdr3_nt
15	-	TRBD2	TRBV6-6	TRBJ2-7	CASSYRLAAYYEQYF	TGTGCCAGCAGTTACCGACTAGCGGCTTACTACGAGCAGTACTTC
14	-	-	TRBV5-8	TRBJ2-4	CASSLGGAKNIQYF	TGTGCCAGCAGCTTAGGGGGAGCCAAAAACATTCAGTACTTC
13	-	-	TRBV5-1	TRBJ1-2	CASSAGLMDGYTF	TGCGCCAGCAGCGCTGGACTTATGGATGGCTACACCTTC
14	-	TRBD2	TRBV7-9	TRBJ2-2	CVAGELKNTGELFF	TGTGTGGCGGGGGAATTGAAGAACACCGGGGAGCTGTTTTTT
17	-	TRBD2	TRBV27	TRBJ2-2	CASSLGLAGVGTGELFF	TGTGCCAGCAGTTTGGGACTAGCGGGAGTCGGGACCGGGGAGCTGTTTTTT
14	-	-	TRBV4-1	TRBJ1-4	CASSRGRNNEKLFF	TGCGCCAGCAGCCGGGGGCGGAATAATGAAAAACTGTTTTTT
12	few	TRBD1	TRBV29-1	TRBJ1-1	CSVLRDSALAFF	TGCAGCGTGCTCCGGGACAGTGCACTGGCTTTCTTT
14	-	TRBD1	TRBV5-8	TRBJ1-4	CATLRQGRDEKLFF	TGTGCCACCCTTCGACAGGGACGGGATGAAAAACTGTTTTTT
11	-	-	TRBV5-1	TRBJ2-2	CASTQTGELFF	TGCGCCAGCACCCAGACCGGGGAGCTGTTTTTT
15	-	-	TRBV11-3	TRBJ2-1	CASSFGESSYNEQFF	TGTGCCAGCAGCTTCGGGGAAAGCTCCTACAATGAGCAGTTCTTC
13	-	-	TRBV27	TRBJ2-7	CASSIHPGYEQYF	TGTGCCAGCAGTATCCACCCCGGCTACGAGCAGTACTTC
14	once	TRBD2	TRBV6-1	TRBJ2-5	CASTTSGREETQYF	TGTGCCAGCACAACTAGCGGTAGGGAAGAGACCCAGTACTTC
15	-	TRBD1	TRBV30	TRBJ2-7	CAWRNRDREIWEQYF	TGTGCCTGGAGGAACCGGGACAGGGAAATTTGGGAGCAGTACTTC
15	few	-	TRBV27	TRBJ1-2	CASSPPPGGVRGYTF	TGTGCCAGCAGTCCACCCCCCGGGGGAGTGAGGGGCTACACCTTC
16	-	-	TRBV10-3	TRBJ2-7	CAISDQPGREGNEQYF	TGTGCCATCAGTGACCAGCCCGGCAGGGAAGGTAACGAGCAGTACTTC